The 22 T cell receptor beta chains below were found in one sample sequenced in a study of T-cell reconstitution after alpha-beta-depleted transplantation in children. Molecular barcoding with unique molecular identifiers was used for the TCRbeta library. TCRdb passed the PCR reads through MiXCR, listing each CDR3 protein once. This table holds 500,000 or so distinct CDR3 sequences, around 10% found once. The sample here was PBMCs, mostly from graft donor cells, taken 180 days after TCRalphabeta/CD19-depleted stem cell transplant. Receptor source: a female patient aged 2 to 10 who had a stem cell transplant for aplastic anemia, so the T cells may come from the graft donor.

V is TRBV27 and J is TRBJ2-1, with D maybe TRBD2 (6 bases). This CDR3 has 16 residues. Deletions cut 4 bases from V and 0 bases from J, with 13 bases between. Germline CDR1 MNHEY, CDR2 SMNVEV (reference sequence). The CDR3 here is CASSSISGGSYNEQFF. The DNA of the CDR3 is TGTGCCAGCAGTTCAATTAGCGGAGGCTCCTACAATGAGCAGTTCTTC.

The chain has TRBV5-1 and TRBJ2-2, with D perhaps matching TRBD1 (7 bases). Germline-derived CDR1 and CDR2 are SGHRS and YFSETQ. Trimming removed 1 base at V and 3 bases at J, with 13 bases between. The CDR3 is 16 residues long. As DNA, the CDR3 is TGCGCCAGCAGCTTGAGGAGGGGGCCGGACACCGGGGAGCTGTTTTTT. This sequence encodes CASSLRRGPDTGELFF.

This clonotype was seen many times. The genes are TRBV27 and TRBJ1-1; D is perhaps TRBD1 (5 bases). The germline V and J ends were trimmed by 7 bases and 6 bases, with 15 bases remaining between them. The CDR3 length is 13 residues. The germline V gene has CDR1 MNHEY and CDR2 SMNVEV (reference sequence). CDR3 residues: CASNPLGGSEAFF. CDR3 coding DNA: TGTGCCAGCAACCCCCTCGGGGGATCTGAAGCTTTCTTT.

This clonotype has a handful of counts. The gene calls are TRBV10-3 and TRBJ2-7; 7 bases fit TRBD1. Germline V CDR1 and CDR2: ENHRY, SYGVKD. After removal of 2 bases from V and 2 bases from J, the junction contained 6 bases not matched to a gene. The CDR3 length is 15 residues. DNA for the CDR3: TGTGCCATCAGTGAGCGAGGACAGGCCGCCTACGAGCAGTACTTC. Translated: CAISERGQAAYEQYF.

V usage is TRBV11-2 and J usage is TRBJ2-5; 7 positions agree with TRBD2. The CDR3 consists of 14 residues. The trim removed 3 bases at V and 5 bases at J, leaving 6 bases unmatched. Germline assignment: CDR1 SGHAT and CDR2 FQNNGV. In nucleotides, the CDR3 is TGTGCCAGCAGCTTCGGCACTAGCGCGGAGACCCAGTACTTC. Protein: CASSFGTSAETQYF.

In its sample, this clonotype was seen a few times. The CDR3 DNA is TGTGCCAGCAGCTTAGTCGGCAGGGGGTATGGCTACACCTTC. The encoded protein is CASSLVGRGYGYTF. This rearrangement joins TRBV13 to TRBJ1-2, with TRBD1 matching 7 bases. The CDR3 runs 14 residues. The ends lost 1 base at V and 5 bases at J; junction bases unmatched: 4. Per germline, CDR1 PRHDT and CDR2 FYEKMQ (reference sequence). The entire variable domain, with the rest obtained from reference TRBV13 and TRBJ1-2, is as follows: AAGVIQSPRHLIKEKRETATLKCYPIPRHDTVYWYQQGPGQDPQFLISFYEKMQSDKGSIPDRFSAQQFSDYHSELNMSSLELGDSALYFCASSLVGRGYGYTFGSGTRLTVV.

The chain is built from TRBV5-5 and TRBJ2-7, with D hard to call. CDR3 length: 14 residues. V dropped 1 base and J dropped 0 bases, with 8 bases sitting between them. Germline lookup yields CDR1 SGHKS and CDR2 YYEKEE (reference sequence). CDR3 sequence: CASSLTELSYEQYF. The CDR3 nucleotides read TGTGCCAGCAGCTTGACCGAACTCTCCTACGAGCAGTACTTC. Using reference TRBV5-5 and TRBJ2-7 for the parts outside the CDR3, the full variable domain is DAGVTQSPTHLIKTRGQQVTLRCSPISGHKSVSWYQQVLGQGPQFIFQYYEKEERGRGNFPDRFSARQFPNYSSELNVNALLLGDSALYLCASSLTELSYEQYFGPGTRLTVT.

This rearrangement joins TRBV4-2 to TRBJ2-3; the D gene is possibly TRBD2 (6 bases). The length of the CDR3 is 17 residues. V was cut by 0 bases and J by 2 bases, with 15 bases left in between. Germline-derived CDR1 and CDR2 are LGHNA and YNFKEQ. CDR3: CASSQEIGRGHTDTQYF. The CDR3 DNA follows: TGTGCCAGCAGCCAAGAAATAGGGCGGGGCCACACAGATACGCAGTATTTT.

There are a few counts of this clonotype. The CDR3 reads CAISWTEANYGYTF. The CDR3 DNA reads as TGTGCCATCAGTTGGACAGAAGCTAACTATGGCTACACCTTC. This chain links TRBV10-3 with TRBJ1-2; perhaps TRBD1 as D (6 bases). V was pared by 5 bases and J by 0 bases, with 10 bases between. Germline CDR1 ENHRY, CDR2 SYGVKD. The CDR3 consists of 14 residues.

This clonotype was seen a few times. The chain links TRBV6-5 to TRBJ2-2; 10 nucleotides align to TRBD2. The V gene end was trimmed by 0 bases and the J gene end by 7 bases; junction bases not matched to a gene: 8. In germline, CDR1 is MNHEY, CDR2 SVGAGI. This CDR3 has 17 amino acids. The CDR3, as DNA: TGTGCCAGCAGTTACTCGGGAAGCGGGAGGGCCGGCGGGGAGCTGTTTTTT. This codes for CASSYSGSGRAGGELFF.

The CDR3 DNA is TGCGCCAGCAGTGAGGCAGGTCAAGAGACCCAGTACTTC. Translated, it gives CASSEAGQETQYF. The chain uses TRBV10-1 and TRBJ2-5, with unresolved D. Germline V gene data show CDR1 as WNHNN and CDR2 as SYGVQD (reference sequence). The CDR3 spans 13 residues. V dropped 2 bases and J dropped 2 bases, with 6 bases sitting between them.

The chain uses TRBV18 and TRBJ2-3; the match to TRBD2 covers 9 bases. Trimming removed 2 bases from V and 5 bases from J; junction bases left unmatched: 17. This CDR3 spans 19 amino acids. The V gene's germline CDR1 is KGHSH and CDR2 LQKENI. The CDR3 DNA sequence: TGTGCCAGCTCACCATCGACTGTCGGACTGGGTAGCGGGAGAGATACGCAGTATTTT. As protein: CASSPSTVGLGSGRDTQYF.

This chain connects TRBV2 to TRBJ2-3; 8 nucleotides line up with TRBD2. Germline V lookup: CDR1 SNHLY, CDR2 FYNNEI. J lost 1 base, V lost 2 bases, and 2 bases had no gene match. The CDR3 consists of 15 residues. The CDR3 sequence is CASSEFSGGTDTQYF. As DNA, the CDR3 is TGTGCCAGCAGTGAATTTAGCGGGGGCACAGATACGCAGTATTTT.

This clonotype was detected a few times. CDR3 nucleotides: TGTGCCACCAGTGATCCCGGGACTCTTGAGACCCAGTACTTC. Its protein is CATSDPGTLETQYF. This rearrangement joins TRBV24-1 to TRBJ2-5, with a weak D call TRBD2 (6 bases). V lost 3 bases to trimming and J lost 5 bases, with 12 bases between them. CDR1 and CDR2 (germline): KGHDR, SFDVKD. The CDR3 is 14 amino acids.

The sample holds one count of this clonotype. The DNA for the CDR3 is TGTGCCAGCAGTTTATTCCTTGCAGGGGACGGGGAGCTGTTTTTT. Translating it yields CASSLFLAGDGELFF. This chain links TRBV12-3 or TRBV12-4 with TRBJ2-2; tentative D call: TRBD1 (6 bases). This CDR3 comprises 15 residues. V dropped 2 bases and J dropped 7 bases, with 14 bases sitting between them.

This clonotype occurred a few times. This chain uses TRBV7-2 with TRBJ2-1; D uncertain. Germline CDR1 SGHTA, CDR2 FQGNSA. The germline V and J ends were trimmed by 1 base and 9 bases, with 16 bases remaining between them. This CDR3 has 15 residues. CDR3 protein: CASSLVRTPSVEQFF. In DNA form, the CDR3 reads TGTGCCAGCAGCTTAGTTAGAACTCCATCGGTTGAGCAGTTCTTC.

The V and J genes are TRBV4-3 and TRBJ2-3, with D maybe TRBD2 (6 bases). Looked up from germline, CDR1 is LGHNA and CDR2 is YSLEER. Trimming shortened V by 1 base and J by 5 bases, and 10 bases separated the two germline ends. The CDR3 contains 14 residues. This CDR3 is CASSQGPGGDTQYF. DNA for the CDR3: TGCGCCAGCAGCCAAGGGCCCGGGGGAGATACGCAGTATTTT.

This clonotype has more than one count but fewer than ten. The chain employs TRBV15 and TRBJ2-5, with TRBD1 matching 8 bases. CDR1 is LNHNV and CDR2 is YYDKDF in the germline V gene (reference sequence). The CDR3 is 17 residues long. J lost 4 bases, V lost 1 base, and 11 bases had no gene match. The CDR3 nucleotides are TGTGCCACCAGCAGAGGTCAGACACAGGGGGTGGGAGAGACCCAGTACTTC. Encoded protein: CATSRGQTQGVGETQYF.

This chain connects TRBV29-1 to TRBJ1-2; 10 nucleotides agree with TRBD1. The V segment lost 2 bases and the J segment 2 bases; nucleotides outside the gene matches: 2. Germline CDR1 and CDR2: SQVTM and ANQGSEA. The CDR3 consists of 14 residues. CDR3 region: CSVERGQGNYGYTF. Here the CDR3 DNA reads TGCAGCGTTGAAAGGGGACAGGGGAACTATGGCTACACCTTC.

V and J are TRBV21-1 and TRBJ2-3. TRBV21-1 is listed as a pseudogene. The CDR3 extends over 16 amino acids. CDR3 region: CASSKGNRRLADTQYF. The CDR3 DNA reads TGTGCCAGCAGCAAAGGGAACCGGCGGCTCGCAGATACGCAGTATTTT.

The J gene is TRBJ1-3, the V gene TRBV10-3; TRBD1 might be the D (6 bases). V lost 3 bases to trimming and J lost 4 bases, with 13 bases between them. The CDR3 totals 15 residues. Germline-derived CDR1 and CDR2 are ENHRY and SYGVKD. The CDR3 DNA reads TGTGCCATCAGTGATCAGGGGCGCCGAGGAAACACCATATATTTT. Translated, it gives CAISDQGRRGNTIYF.

There are many counts of this clonotype. The rearrangement uses TRBV7-2 and TRBJ1-5; D ambiguous. In germline, CDR1 is SGHTA, CDR2 FQGNSA. The CDR3 runs to 16 residues. Deletions cut 0 bases from V and 3 bases from J, with 12 bases between. The DNA of the CDR3 is TGTGCCAGCAGCTTAGCCGGGCGGAGCGACAATCAGCCCCAGCATTTT. This codes for CASSLAGRSDNQPQHF.